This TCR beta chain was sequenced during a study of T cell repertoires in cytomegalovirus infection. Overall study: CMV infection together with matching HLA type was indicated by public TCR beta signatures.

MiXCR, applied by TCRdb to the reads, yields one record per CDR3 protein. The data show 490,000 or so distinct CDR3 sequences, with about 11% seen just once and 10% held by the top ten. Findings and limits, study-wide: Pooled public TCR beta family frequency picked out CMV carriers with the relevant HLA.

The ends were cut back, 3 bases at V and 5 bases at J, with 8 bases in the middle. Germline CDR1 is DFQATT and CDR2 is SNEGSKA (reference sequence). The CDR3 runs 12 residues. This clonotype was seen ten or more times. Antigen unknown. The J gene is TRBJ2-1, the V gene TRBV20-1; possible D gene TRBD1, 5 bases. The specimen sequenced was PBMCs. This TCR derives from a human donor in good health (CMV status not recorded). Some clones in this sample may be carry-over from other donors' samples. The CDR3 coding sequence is TGCAGTGCTAGCCCGGACAACAATGAGCAGTTCTTC. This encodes CSASPDNNEQFF.